This T cell receptor beta chain comes out of a study of liver allograft versus peripheral blood T cells. Study-level information: What was compared were the T cell receptor repertoires in transplanted livers and those in the peripheral blood of recipients. Findings of the study overall: A difference was reportedly observed between T cell receptor repertoires inside liver allografts and those in peripheral blood.

TCRdb re-derived calls from the reads in MiXCR, one entry per CDR3 protein. The sample carries 6,500 to 10,000 distinct CDR3 sequences, under 20% recorded once. As regards this clonotype: The antigen is unknown.

From germline, CDR1 is MNHEY and CDR2 SVGAGI. The V gene lost 7 bases and the J gene lost 7 bases, with 13 bases spanning the gap. CDR3 size: 12 residues. The V and J genes are TRBV6-5 and TRBJ1-2, with a weak D call TRBD1 (5 bases). The sequence was collected from a human patient who had a liver transplant. Some T cells may have come from the graft donor. In DNA form, the CDR3 reads TGTGCCAGCACCCAGGGTCTAGGTGGCTACACCTTC. Its translation: CASTQGLGGYTF.